The next 27 T cell receptor beta chains were all read from a single sample in a study of cytomegalovirus exposure and HLA in healthy donors. 60 Vbeta and 13 Jbeta primers were used in PCR. The table came from immunoSEQ multiplex PCR; TCRdb's copy has only in-frame clones and leaves some out. Of fewer than 350,000 clones detected, roughly 90% appear once; the ten largest clones hold approximately 2%. Sequencing input: PBMCs. The receptors shown here come from a woman aged 18-29 years in good health and CMV-seronegative.

This chain joins TRBV21-1 and TRBJ2-3; the table's D gene call, TRBD1, was not cross checked with the DNA. TRBV21-1 is deemed a pseudogene. This CDR3 contains 17 residues. The CDR3 region is CASSPPGDFFLTDTQYF. The CDR3 DNA reads as TGTGCCAGCAGCCCCCCAGGGGATTTTTTCCTCACAGATACGCAGTATTTT.

Of note for this clone: The sample carries other DNA sequences with the same CDR3. This rearrangement joins TRBV6-1 to TRBJ1-6; a weak D match, TRBD1 (6 bases). CDR1 is MNHNS, CDR2 SASEGT, per germline. The V and J ends lost 2 bases and 10 bases respectively, with 15 bases between them. The CDR3 runs to 15 residues. DNA for the CDR3: TGTGCCAGCAGTGAAATGCCTCGAGGGGGATCACCCCTCCACTTT. Its translation is CASSEMPRGGSPLHF.

The chain combines TRBV27 with TRBJ2-2; D possibly corresponds to TRBD1 (5 bases). Trimming took 3 bases from V and 5 from J, leaving 13 bases between them. The CDR3 runs 15 residues. CDR1 is MNHEY, CDR2 SMNVEV, per germline (reference sequence). The CDR3 spells CASSFVAGRTGELFF. The CDR3 DNA is TGTGCCAGCAGTTTTGTGGCAGGGCGTACCGGGGAGCTGTTTTTT.

This chain connects TRBV2 to TRBJ2-1; 9 nucleotides match TRBD1. The CDR3 has 14 residues. V was pared by 5 bases and J by 7 bases, with 6 bases of the junction left unmatched. Per germline, CDR1 SNHLY and CDR2 FYNNEI. As DNA, the CDR3 is TGTGCCAGCAGTCCACAGGGGGCGCATAATGAGCAGTTCTTC. This sequence encodes CASSPQGAHNEQFF.

V usage is TRBV9 and J usage is TRBJ2-7; D ambiguous. Germline assignment: CDR1 SGDLS and CDR2 YYNGEE. The CDR3 has 15 amino acids. V shed 4 bases and J shed 1 base, with 15 bases lying between them. The CDR3 reads CASSMGPDLSYEQYF. In nucleotides, the CDR3 is TGTGCCAGCAGCATGGGCCCCGACCTTTCCTACGAGCAGTACTTC.

The rearrangement joins TRBV11-3 to TRBJ2-3; 8 bases fit TRBD2. Losses at the gene ends were 4 bases for V and 7 bases for J; bases not matched to a gene: 7. The CDR3 is made up of 14 amino acids. In germline, CDR1 is SGHNT, CDR2 YENEEA. The CDR3 region has the DNA TGTGCCAGCAGCTCTGGACTAGCCGGGCATACGCAGTATTTT. It encodes CASSSGLAGHTQYF.

This chain joins TRBV7-9 and TRBJ1-1; D not resolved. The V end was cut by 1 base, the J end by 1 base, with 7 bases between. There are 14 residues in the CDR3. The germline gives CDR1 SEHNR, CDR2 FQNEAQ (reference sequence). Here the CDR3 reads CASSLDSKNTEAFF. The CDR3 DNA sequence: TGTGCCAGCAGCTTAGACTCAAAGAACACTGAAGCTTTCTTT.

This rearrangement joins TRBV9 to TRBJ2-3; D might be TRBD1 (6 bases). The CDR3 runs to 13 residues. Trimming took 3 bases from V and 6 from J, leaving 11 bases between them. The V gene's germline CDR1 is SGDLS and CDR2 YYNGEE. The CDR3 region is CASSAERGDTQYF. The CDR3 DNA follows: TGTGCCAGCAGCGCTGAAAGGGGGGATACGCAGTATTTT.

This sequence joins TRBV7-3 and TRBJ2-3; TRBD2 might be the D (6 bases). The CDR3 contains 15 residues. Germline loops: CDR1 SGHTA, CDR2 FQGTGA. With 5 bases removed from V and 4 bases from J, the gap between germline ends came to 16 bases. CDR3 nucleotide sequence: TGTGCCAGCAGCCTCGGGAGCGTTGGAGCAGATACGCAGTATTTT. It encodes CASSLGSVGADTQYF.

This clone was found a few times. The chain recombines TRBV11-2 with TRBJ1-6; TRBD1 is a possible D gene (6 bases). The CDR3 consists of 16 residues. Per the germline V gene, CDR1 is SGHAT and CDR2 is FQNNGV. V was cut by 4 bases and J by 0 bases, with 10 bases left in between. Here the CDR3 DNA reads TGTGCCAGCAGCTCGACAGGTAGCTCCTATAATTCACCCCTCCACTTT. Amino acids: CASSSTGSSYNSPLHF.

The genes are TRBV5-3 and TRBJ2-7; 11 nucleotides line up with TRBD2. TRBV5-3 is an ORF, and what it does is uncertain. V lost 3 bases to trimming and J lost 4 bases; unmatched junction nucleotides: 3. The CDR3 contains 14 residues. The CDR3 protein is CARSSTSGDYEQYF. For the CDR3, the DNA is TGTGCCAGAAGCTCGACTAGCGGGGATTACGAGCAGTACTTC.

In nucleotides, the CDR3 is TGTGCCACCTTAGCCCGGCACTTCAATCAGCCCCAGCATTTT. Translation: CATLARHFNQPQHF. The chain uses TRBV6-1 and TRBJ1-5; no reliable D call. V lost 10 bases and J lost 3, with 16 bases in between. The CDR3 runs to 14 residues. Per germline, CDR1 MNHNS and CDR2 SASEGT.

The chain uses TRBV5-4 and TRBJ2-7; D is uncertain. Germline V gives CDR1 SGHNT, CDR2 YYREEE (reference sequence). This CDR3 is built from 16 residues. The V end was cut by 3 bases, the J end by 0 bases, with 16 bases between. The CDR3 sequence: CASSSPAPPSSYEQYF. In DNA form, the CDR3 reads TGTGCCAGCAGCTCGCCCGCCCCTCCGAGCTCCTACGAGCAGTACTTC.

The chain joins TRBV6-5 to TRBJ1-6; TRBD1 matches at 8 bases. The CDR3 covers 15 residues. In germline, CDR1 is MNHEY, CDR2 SVGAGI. V trimming: 2 bases; J trimming: 14 bases; junction bases outside the gene matches: 11. The CDR3 coding sequence is TGTGCCAGCAGTTACACAAGACAGGGGATTGGAACCCTCCACTTT. Residues: CASSYTRQGIGTLHF.

This clone came up once. The chain carries TRBV27 and TRBJ1-2, with 8 nucleotides matching TRBD1. V was clipped by 6 bases and J by 6 bases; unmatched bases: 3. Germline CDR1 is MNHEY and CDR2 is SMNVEV (reference sequence). This CDR3 spans 12 amino acids. In DNA, the CDR3 is TGTGCCAGCAGGGGGGACAGGAATGGCTACACCTTC. Its protein product is CASRGDRNGYTF.

The chain is built from TRBV19 and TRBJ1-1; no clear D. The CDR3 consists of 14 residues. Germline CDR1 reads LNHDA; CDR2 reads SQIVND (reference sequence). Trimming took off 5 bases at V and 3 bases at J, with 13 bases between the two ends. The CDR3 nucleotides read TGTGCCAGTAGTCTCCGAGGGCTCTACACTGAAGCTTTCTTT. Translation gives CASSLRGLYTEAFF.

V is TRBV13 and J is TRBJ1-4, with D perhaps TRBD1 (5 bases). Germline assignment: CDR1 PRHDT and CDR2 FYEKMQ (reference sequence). The CDR3 totals 14 residues. Trimming cost V 4 bases and J 7 bases, with 13 bases left between them. The CDR3 region has the DNA TGTGCCAGCAGCTCGGGGGTGGGCGGTGAAAAACTGTTTTTT. Protein: CASSSGVGGEKLFF. The complete variable domain, with remaining parts taken from reference TRBV13 and TRBJ1-4, reads AAGVIQSPRHLIKEKRETATLKCYPIPRHDTVYWYQQGPGQDPQFLISFYEKMQSDKGSIPDRFSAQQFSDYHSELNMSSLELGDSALYFCASSSGVGGEKLFFGSGTQLSVL.

V and J are TRBV6-6 and TRBJ1-2; D perhaps matches TRBD1 (5 bases). CDR1 is MNHNY and CDR2 is SVGAGI in the germline V gene (reference sequence). The CDR3 length is 13 residues. Trimming shortened V by 7 bases and J by 8 bases, and 17 bases separated the two germline ends. Here the CDR3 reads CASTSGGGYGYTF. The CDR3 region has the DNA TGTGCCAGCACCTCGGGGGGAGGGTACGGCTACACCTTC.

This clone has just one count. This rearrangement joins TRBV18 to TRBJ1-3; D is perhaps TRBD1 (6 bases). V gave up 3 bases and J gave up 0 bases, with 9 bases separating them. The germline V gene encodes CDR1 KGHSH and CDR2 LQKENI. The CDR3 covers 15 residues. The CDR3 spells CASSPNRDSGNTIYF. The CDR3 nucleotides read TGTGCCAGCTCACCCAACAGGGACTCTGGAAACACCATATATTTT.

J is TRBJ1-1 and V is TRBV29-1; 10 positions agree with TRBD1. J gave up 3 bases and V 7 bases, and 5 bases lay outside the gene matches. The CDR3 length is 13 residues. Germline CDR1 SQVTM, CDR2 ANQGSEA. DNA of the CDR3: TGCAGCGCCCGGACAGGGGGATACACTGAAGCTTTCTTT. Its protein product is CSARTGGYTEAFF.

CDR3 bases: TGTGCCAGCAGCTTAGCGATTATTTCAGTCAATGAGCAGTTCTTC. Its protein product is CASSLAIISVNEQFF. The chain joins TRBV11-1 to TRBJ2-1, with unresolved D. Trimming removed 0 bases from V and 6 bases from J, with 12 bases in between. Germline CDR1 and CDR2: SGHAT and FQDESV (reference sequence). CDR3 length: 15 residues. The variable domain in full, completed from reference TRBV11-1 and TRBJ2-1, reads EAEVAQSPRYKITEKSQAVAFWCDPISGHATLYWYRQILGQGPELLVQFQDESVVDDSQLPKDRFSAERLKGVDSTLKIQPAELGDSAMYLCASSLAIISVNEQFFGPGTRLTVL.

The chain joins TRBV7-6 to TRBJ1-1, with a tentative D call TRBD1 (6 bases). Germline V gene data show CDR1 as SGHVS and CDR2 as FNYEAQ. V dropped 3 bases and J dropped 1 base, with 12 bases sitting between them. There are 15 residues in the CDR3. The CDR3 coding sequence is TGTGCCAGCAGCTTGGCCAGACAGGCGAACACTGAAGCTTTCTTT. Amino acid sequence: CASSLARQANTEAFF.

The V and J genes are TRBV30 and TRBJ2-5; D is ambiguous. There are 10 residues in the CDR3. V was clipped by 3 bases and J by 4 bases, with 3 bases between them. Germline lookup yields CDR1 GTSNPN and CDR2 SVGIG (reference sequence). The DNA of the CDR3 is TGTGCCTGGAGCTTAGAGACCCAGTACTTC. Its translation is CAWSLETQYF.

The rearrangement joins TRBV7-8 to TRBJ1-3, with TRBD1 matching 8 bases. The CDR3 runs to 19 residues. CDR1 SGHVS and CDR2 FQNEAQ come from the germline V gene. With V trimmed by 1 base and J by 3 bases, 14 bases remained unmatched. The CDR3 reads CASSLGRAGGAWDGNTIYF. The CDR3 DNA is TGTGCCAGCAGCTTAGGGAGGGCAGGGGGCGCTTGGGATGGAAACACCATATATTTT.

V and J are TRBV5-6 and TRBJ2-3, with 8 bases matching TRBD1. The CDR3 extends over 13 amino acids. The junction had 0 bases not matched to a gene; V was cut back by 1 base and J by 5 bases. The germline V gene has CDR1 SGHDT and CDR2 YYEEEE. The CDR3 region is CASSLTGGDTQYF. In nucleotides, the CDR3 is TGTGCCAGCAGCTTGACAGGGGGAGATACGCAGTATTTT.

The chain carries TRBV19 and TRBJ1-1, with 7 bases that match TRBD1. Germline V gene lookup returns CDR1 LNHDA and CDR2 SQIVND (reference sequence). The V and J ends lost 5 bases and 4 bases, in that order; junction bases with no gene match: 16. This CDR3 has 17 residues. For the CDR3, the DNA is TGTGCCAGTAGTTCGAATCGGGCAGGGGGTATAGGCACTGAAGCTTTCTTT. This encodes CASSSNRAGGIGTEAFF. Together with reference TRBV19 and TRBJ1-1, the CDR3 gives the full variable domain: DGGITQSPKYLFRKEGQNVTLSCEQNLNHDAMYWYRQDPGQGLRLIYYSQIVNDFQKGDIAEGYSVSREKKESFPLTVTSAQKNPTAFYLCASSSNRAGGIGTEAFFGQGTRLTVV.

V usage is TRBV18 and J usage is TRBJ2-7; 7 nucleotides align to TRBD1. Germline CDR1 and CDR2: KGHSH and LQKENI. Trimming took 2 bases from V and 4 from J; bases not matched to a gene: 8. The CDR3 loop spans 15 amino acids. This CDR3 is CASSPGGTDIYEQYF. Here the CDR3 DNA reads TGTGCCAGCTCACCAGGTGGGACAGACATTTACGAGCAGTACTTC.